This T cell receptor beta chain derives from a study of molecular identifiers for immune sequencing clone quantification. Notes on the study in general: Spiked Jurkat TCR RNA from one cell was reportedly detectable among some 1 million naive cells. Should identical TCR molecules share a barcode, the sizes of highly expanded clones could be underestimated.

Sorted naive CD8 T cells, roughly 19,000 to 1,100,000, were sequenced from 10%, 30% or 50% RNA. Methods described previously were used for bulk TCR libraries, and listed TCR primers were applied. Via MiXCR, TCRdb re-called the PCR reads, giving one row per CDR3 protein. This sample has roughly 300,000 distinct CDR3 sequences, with about 22% found just once. Germline CDR1 is MNHEY and CDR2 is SVGAGI. Trimming cost V 6 bases and J 1 base, with 6 bases left between them. The CDR3 consists of 12 residues. Many counts were recorded for this clonotype. Antigen specificity is unknown. V usage is TRBV6-5 and J usage is TRBJ2-5; D is uncertain. The sequenced sample was naive CD8+ T cells from blood, with Jurkat cell RNA spiked in. Subset of the sample: FACS-sorted CD8+CD4-CCR7+CD45RA+ naive T cells. The TCR originated in a human donor in good health. Some libraries in this study had Jurkat cell RNA spiked in. The chain's CDR3 is CASRGSQETQYF. The CDR3 nucleotides read TGTGCCAGCAGGGGCTCCCAAGAGACCCAGTACTTC.